The rows below give T cell receptor beta chains drawn from one sample of a study of T cells in Graves' hyperthyroidism and ophthalmopathy. MiXCR was run by TCRdb on the multiplex PCR reads, yielding one entry per CDR3 protein. The table has a few hundred thousand distinct CDR3 sequences, approximately 15% seen once. Sequencing was done on a sample of blood. All receptors come from a woman in her sixties with Graves' ophthalmopathy. Both conserved end residues are part of each CDR3. The D gene is left open where the match is weak. Only part of the rows carry a size: once, few, many, or a class if the clone is expanded.

cdr3_aa: CASSYSASGRRNEQYF
cdr3_nt: TGTGCCAGCAGTTACTCAGCTAGCGGGAGAAGGAACGAGCAGTACTTC
j_call: TRBJ2-7
clone_size: many
v_call: TRBV6-5
d_call: TRBD2

cdr3_aa: CASSQKGSGNTIYF
cdr3_nt: TGTGCCAGCAGCCAAAAGGGCTCTGGAAACACCATATATTTT
j_call: TRBJ1-3
clone_size: .
v_call: TRBV3-1
d_call: .

cdr3_aa: CASSYARSGGTRDTQYF
cdr3_nt: TGTGCCAGCAGTTACGCGCGTAGCGGGGGCACCAGAGATACGCAGTATTTT
j_call: TRBJ2-3
clone_size: .
v_call: TRBV6-6
d_call: TRBD2

cdr3_aa: CASSLPSGINNEQFF
cdr3_nt: TGTGCCAGCAGTTTACCCAGCGGGATAAACAATGAGCAGTTCTTC
j_call: TRBJ2-1
clone_size: many
v_call: TRBV28
d_call: TRBD2

cdr3_aa: CASSRGLAGTNTGELFF
cdr3_nt: TGTGCCAGCAGCAGGGGACTAGCGGGGACGAACACCGGGGAGCTGTTTTTT
j_call: TRBJ2-2
clone_size: .
v_call: TRBV12-3/TRBV12-4
d_call: TRBD2

cdr3_aa: CASSPSQGAYGYTF
cdr3_nt: TGTGCCAGCTCACCATCACAGGGGGCTTATGGCTACACCTTC
j_call: TRBJ1-2
clone_size: many
v_call: TRBV18
d_call: TRBD1

cdr3_aa: CSASTPGTSGSSYNEQFF
cdr3_nt: TGCAGTGCTAGCACCCCTGGGACTAGCGGAAGCTCCTACAATGAGCAGTTCTTC
j_call: TRBJ2-1
clone_size: .
v_call: TRBV20-1
d_call: TRBD2

cdr3_aa: CAWTLGGRYYGYTF
cdr3_nt: TGTGCCTGGACCCTCGGCGGGCGATACTATGGCTACACCTTC
j_call: TRBJ1-2
clone_size: .
v_call: TRBV30
d_call: .

cdr3_aa: CASSSATAGASSYEQYF
cdr3_nt: TGTGCCAGCAGCTCAGCCACTGCGGGAGCCAGCTCCTACGAGCAGTACTTC
j_call: TRBJ2-7
clone_size: many
v_call: TRBV7-9
d_call: TRBD2

cdr3_aa: CASSLDQGQGAREQYF
cdr3_nt: TGTGCCAGCAGCTTAGATCAGGGACAGGGGGCCCGCGAGCAGTACTTC
j_call: TRBJ2-7
clone_size: .
v_call: TRBV11-2
d_call: TRBD1

cdr3_aa: CASSPGRENQPQHF
cdr3_nt: TGTGCCAGCAGCCCGGGCAGGGAAAATCAGCCCCAGCATTTT
j_call: TRBJ1-5
clone_size: many
v_call: TRBV5-8
d_call: .

cdr3_aa: CASSFWGSGQGVGEQFF
cdr3_nt: TGCGCCAGCAGCTTTTGGGGGAGTGGACAGGGGGTAGGTGAGCAGTTCTTC
j_call: TRBJ2-1
clone_size: many
v_call: TRBV5-1
d_call: TRBD1

cdr3_aa: CASSQVGTGSYEQYF
cdr3_nt: TGTGCCAGCAGCCAAGTAGGGACAGGGTCCTACGAGCAGTACTTC
j_call: TRBJ2-7
clone_size: .
v_call: TRBV3-1
d_call: TRBD1